Detailed here is one T cell receptor beta chain. Its antigen is as yet unknown. Primers for the PCR totalled 60 Vbeta and 13 Jbeta. Source study methods: The authors later counted tens of millions of unique TCR beta chains, 9 million to 12 million of them shared. Libraries were prepared by immunoSEQ multiplex PCR; TCRdb keeps only in-frame clonotypes and omits some of them. The V and J calls and the clone size are those of that table, but D and trimming were determined from the DNA. Of 150,000 to 200,000 clones listed, 70% to 85% are singletons. V was shortened by 6 bases and J by 7 bases, with 7 bases between the two germline ends. CDR3 length: 11 amino acids. CDR1 MNHNS and CDR2 SASEGT come from the germline V gene. The data are from a study of cytomegalovirus exposure and HLA in healthy donors. Study results and caveats: Several V segments, TRBV6-2 and TRBV6-3 among them, could not be told apart and were dropped.

The source material was PBMCs. The receptor's source is a woman in her 40s in good health and CMV-seronegative. The rearrangement uses TRBV6-1 and TRBJ1-5, with unresolved D. CDR3 DNA: TGTGCCAGCAGAGGAGCCCAGCCCCAGCATTTT. As protein: CASRGAQPQHF.